One and the same sample provided the 15 T cell receptor beta chains below, sequenced in a study of blood T cells in healthy people across ages. A second PCR, run for about 6 to 12 cycles, used a sample-barcoded 5' primer plus a J-beta primer mix. TCRdb passed the 5' RACE reads through MiXCR, listing each CDR3 protein once. The sample holds approximately 580,000 distinct CDR3 sequences, 24% seen once. These sequences were also reported in another study, on T cells of mothers and their children.

Sequencing was done on a sample of blood. These receptors came from a boy aged 5-17 years in good health.

This sequence joins TRBV4-3 and TRBJ2-5; 7 bases line up with TRBD1. Germline assignment: CDR1 LGHNA and CDR2 YSLEER. V shed 5 bases, J shed 1 base, and the junction held 7 bases outside the gene matches. The CDR3 is 15 residues long. The CDR3 sequence is CASSLGQIIQETQYF. Here the CDR3 DNA reads TGCGCCAGCAGCTTGGGACAGATTATCCAAGAGACCCAGTACTTC.

The chain joins TRBV7-9 to TRBJ1-4; 8 nucleotides agree with TRBD1. Germline loops: CDR1 SEHNR, CDR2 FQNEAQ (reference sequence). Trimming removed 2 bases from V and 5 bases from J; junction bases left unmatched: 16. The CDR3 is 19 residues long. CDR3 bases: TGTGCCAGCAGCTTACCAGGACAGGGCCGGCTCATTGGAAATGAAAAACTGTTTTTT. It translates to CASSLPGQGRLIGNEKLFF.

This clonotype has only a few counts. The V gene is TRBV3-1, the J gene TRBJ2-5, with D possibly being TRBD1 (5 bases). This CDR3 spans 16 amino acids. CDR1 is LGHDT and CDR2 is YNNKEL in the germline V gene (reference sequence). Trimming removed 1 base from V and 7 bases from J, with 19 bases in between. The CDR3: CASSQALARQRGTQYF. The DNA of the CDR3 is TGTGCCAGCAGCCAAGCTCTTGCCCGACAGCGAGGGACCCAGTACTTC.

For this clonotype: A much larger clone differs by one base, so this may be a read error. Likely a read error: the CDR3 ends without its conserved phenylalanine or tryptophan. This chain connects TRBV27 to TRBJ2-1, with D maybe TRBD2 (5 bases). The CDR3 runs to 19 residues. CDR1 MNHEY and CDR2 SMNVEV come from the germline V gene (reference sequence). Trimming removed 5 bases at V and 0 bases at J, with 23 bases between. The chain's CDR3 is CASSRPSGRATNSYNEQFS. For the CDR3, the DNA is TGTGCCAGCAGTCGGCCTTCGGGAAGGGCAACTAACTCCTACAATGAGCAGTTCTCC.

This chain connects TRBV6-4 to TRBJ2-3; D possibly matches TRBD1 or TRBD2 (5 bases each). V shed 7 bases and J shed 0 bases, with 14 bases lying between them. The CDR3 has 15 residues. CDR1 MRHNA and CDR2 SNTAGT come from the germline V gene. The CDR3: CASTRVGASTDTQYF. As DNA, the CDR3 is TGTGCCAGCACCAGAGTCGGGGCAAGCACAGATACGCAGTATTTT.

Many counts were recorded for this clonotype. The rearrangement joins TRBV28 to TRBJ2-5; D assignment may be TRBD1 or TRBD2 (6 bases each). The germline V gene encodes CDR1 MDHEN and CDR2 SYDVKM. The CDR3 contains 14 residues. V lost 6 bases and J 2 bases, leaving 13 bases between the germline ends. The CDR3 sequence is CASSLGGRQETQYF. The CDR3 DNA is TGTGCCAGCAGCTTGGGGGGCCGACAAGAGACCCAGTACTTC.

This clonotype turned up a few times. The V and J genes are TRBV7-2 and TRBJ2-5; 7 bases are shared with TRBD2. V lost 2 bases to trimming and J lost 2 bases; unmatched junction nucleotides: 11. The CDR3 is 17 amino acids. CDR1 is SGHTA, CDR2 FQGNSA, per germline. CDR3 nucleotide sequence: TGTGCCAGCAGCTTAAATCCAGGGCGCGGGGGTCAAGAGACCCAGTACTTC. It specifies CASSLNPGRGGQETQYF.

V usage is TRBV29-1 and J usage is TRBJ1-3; D is undetermined. Germline CDR1 and CDR2: SQVTM and ANQGSEA. V was clipped by 6 bases and J by 0 bases, with 12 bases between them. This CDR3 region has 14 residues. The CDR3 loop reads CSVNDGLSGNTIYF. Written as DNA, the CDR3 is TGCAGCGTAAATGACGGACTCTCTGGAAACACCATATATTTT.

This clonotype was counted a few times. The CDR3 nucleotides read TGCAGCGTTGGGGTGACAGCGGACAATGAGCAGTTCTTC. Its protein product is CSVGVTADNEQFF. The V and J genes are TRBV29-1 and TRBJ2-1, with D perhaps assigned TRBD1 or TRBD2 (5 bases each). CDR3 length: 13 amino acids. The V end lost 4 bases, the J end lost 5 bases, and 12 bases lay between the germline ends. CDR1 is SQVTM and CDR2 is ANQGSEA in the germline V gene.

A few counts support this clonotype. In nucleotides, the CDR3 is TGTGCCAGCAGCCTTAGCGGGAGGGCAGATACGCAGTATTTT. This encodes CASSLSGRADTQYF. The chain uses TRBV27 and TRBJ2-3; the match to TRBD2 covers 11 bases. The CDR3 has 14 residues. The ends lost 6 bases at V and 4 bases at J; junction bases unmatched: 3. Germline assignment: CDR1 MNHEY and CDR2 SMNVEV (reference sequence).

The sample holds a few counts of this clonotype. The gene calls are TRBV5-1 and TRBJ1-1; D is unresolved. Per the germline V gene, CDR1 is SGHRS and CDR2 is YFSETQ. The CDR3 covers 13 residues. V lost 3 bases and J lost 1, with 7 bases in between. DNA for the CDR3: TGCGCCAGCAGCTCACTAGAGAACACTGAAGCTTTCTTT. Its translation is CASSSLENTEAFF.

The genes are TRBV7-2 and TRBJ2-2; 10 bases agree with TRBD1. V was pared by 5 bases and J by 5 bases, with 2 bases of the junction left unmatched. CDR1 is SGHTA and CDR2 is FQGNSA in the germline V gene. The CDR3 covers 14 residues. DNA for the CDR3: TGTGCCAGCAGCCCGGACAGGGGGACCGGGGAGCTGTTTTTT. Encoded protein: CASSPDRGTGELFF.

This clonotype has a handful of counts. The chain uses TRBV5-6 and TRBJ1-6, with D possibly TRBD1 on 5 matching bases. From germline, CDR1 is SGHDT and CDR2 YYEEEE. This CDR3 is built from 15 residues. V lost 4 bases and J 11 bases, leaving 19 bases between the germline ends. CDR3 bases: TGTGCCAGCAGCCGAAAACCGGGACTCGCGGCACCCCTCCACTTT. This codes for CASSRKPGLAAPLHF. The full variable domain, in which reference TRBV5-6 and TRBJ1-6 provide the parts outside the CDR3, is DAGVTQSPTHLIKTRGQQVTLRCSPKSGHDTVSWYQQALGQGPQFIFQYYEEEERQRGNFPDRFSGHQFPNYSSELNVNALLLGDSALYLCASSRKPGLAAPLHFGNGTRLTVT.

This clonotype was counted a few times. V gene TRBV4-3 combines with J gene TRBJ2-5; the match to TRBD1 covers 7 bases. The J call is doubtful: the DNA matches TRBJ2-7 better. The CDR3 sequence is 17 residues long. The germline V gene has CDR1 LGHNA and CDR2 YSLEER. The CDR3 protein is CASSQDPGGTEIYEQYF. The CDR3 nucleotides read TGCGCCAGCAGCCAAGATCCCGGTGGGACAGAGATCTACGAGCAGTACTTC.

This clonotype was observed a few times. CDR3: CASSPGEGAGQPQHF. CDR3 coding DNA: TGTGCCAGCAGTCCCGGAGAGGGGGCGGGTCAGCCCCAGCATTTT. The chain is built from TRBV12-3 or TRBV12-4 and TRBJ1-5; TRBD1 aligns across 7 bases. This CDR3 is 15 amino acids long. Germline trimming cut 5 bases from V and 6 bases from J; bases unmatched to any gene: 10.